The 16 T cell receptor beta chains given below trace back to one sample, sequenced in a study of T cells in Graves' hyperthyroidism and ophthalmopathy. Regions amplified from RNA transcripts were the TCR beta CDR3 regions. The primer set for the first-round RT-PCR of the TCR CDR3 was HTBI. TCRdb redid the calling of the multiplex PCR reads with MiXCR, one entry per CDR3 protein. This sample has a few hundred thousand distinct CDR3 sequences, with over 10% found just once. The sample taken for sequencing was blood. These receptors were taken from a woman under 30 with Graves' hyperthyroidism.

Ten or more counts support this clonotype. This chain links TRBV4-1 with TRBJ2-3; the D gene is possibly TRBD2 (6 bases). The CDR3 length is 17 residues. Germline lookup yields CDR1 MGHRA and CDR2 YSYEKL. V lost 4 bases and J lost 2, with 19 bases in between. In nucleotides, the CDR3 is TGCGCCAGCAGCCCCTCCGGGACTGGGGGTTCCACAGATACGCAGTATTTT. Residues: CASSPSGTGGSTDTQYF.

The chain is built from TRBV25-1 and TRBJ2-1; 7 bases match TRBD2. This CDR3 is 17 amino acids long. Unmatched junction bases numbered 14, after V lost 7 bases and J lost 2 bases. Germline CDR1 MGHDK, CDR2 SYGVNS. CDR3 nucleotides: TGTGCCAGCACCCCAGGGTGGGAGGGGAGTACCTACAATGAGCAGTTCTTC. Its translation is CASTPGWEGSTYNEQFF.

This clonotype was counted many times. The CDR3 reads CAVRTGGTSMETQYF. CDR3 bases: TGTGCCGTTAGAACAGGGGGAACCTCCATGGAGACCCAGTACTTC. The chain combines TRBV10-3 with TRBJ2-5, with TRBD1 identical over 8 bases. The germline V gene encodes CDR1 ENHRY and CDR2 SYGVKD. This CDR3 spans 15 amino acids. V lost 11 bases and J lost 5; bases outside the gene matches: 16.

This clonotype was picked up a small number of times. The rearrangement uses TRBV5-1 and TRBJ1-6, with 7 bases matching TRBD1. The germline V gene has CDR1 SGHRS and CDR2 YFSETQ. The ends lost 0 bases at V and 6 bases at J; junction bases unmatched: 6. The CDR3 runs to 16 residues. CDR3 nucleotides: TGCGCCAGCAGCTTGGGGACAGGCCTTCGTAATTCACCCCTCCACTTT. Protein product: CASSLGTGLRNSPLHF.

This clonotype has ten or more counts. V and J are TRBV12-3 or TRBV12-4 and TRBJ2-3; maybe TRBD2 (7 bases). CDR3 length: 15 residues. The ends were cut back, 5 bases at V and 3 bases at J, with 15 bases in the middle. The CDR3 sequence: CASSLGGRGTDTQYF. The CDR3 DNA follows: TGTGCCAGCAGTCTCGGGGGGCGGGGGACAGATACGCAGTATTTT.

This clonotype was seen at least ten times. The chain links TRBV3-1 to TRBJ1-2, with D perhaps TRBD1 (6 bases). Germline lookup yields CDR1 LGHDT and CDR2 YNNKEL (reference sequence). The CDR3 is made up of 18 amino acids. The germline V and J ends were trimmed by 0 bases and 7 bases, with 24 bases remaining between them. The CDR3 region is CASSQEFRDGGPIGGYTF. In DNA, the CDR3 is TGTGCCAGCAGCCAAGAGTTCCGGGACGGGGGCCCCATTGGTGGCTACACCTTC. The whole variable domain, remainder taken from reference TRBV3-1 and TRBJ1-2, is DTAVSQTPKYLVTQMGNDKSIKCEQNLGHDTMYWYKQDSKKFLKIMFSYNNKELIINETVPNRFSPKSPDKAHLNLHINSLELGDSAVYFCASSQEFRDGGPIGGYTFGSGTRLTVV.

This clonotype has more than one count but fewer than ten. It is unclear where the CDR3 begins or ends on the DNA, so no DNA is shown, and the CDR3 is as TCRdb lists it. The chain employs TRBV6-2 or TRBV6-3 and TRBJ1-2. CDR1 and CDR2 from the germline V gene are MNHEY and SVGEGT. A total of 13 residues make up the CDR3, ends included. The CDR3 region is CASSTSGPWGYTF.

As for this clonotype: An end of the junction does not agree with germline; a read error may underlie this. The V call is TRBV11-3, the J call TRBJ1-1; D may be TRBD1 (6 bases). The CDR3 spans 16 residues. The germline V gene has CDR1 SGHNT and CDR2 YENEEA. CDR3 sequence reads: CASSFRGARMKTEAFF. The CDR3 DNA is TGTGCCAGCAGCTTTAGGGGGGCGAGGATGAAGACTGAAGCTTTCTTT.

This clonotype was picked up many times. V gene TRBV30 combines with J gene TRBJ1-5; TRBD1 matches 7 bases. CDR1 is GTSNPN, CDR2 SVGIG, per germline (reference sequence). J gave up 2 bases and V 1 base, and 2 bases lay outside the gene matches. This CDR3 spans 14 amino acids. CDR3 sequence reads: CAWSAGQGNQPQHF. Written as DNA, the CDR3 is TGTGCCTGGAGTGCTGGACAGGGCAATCAGCCCCAGCATTTT.

This clonotype was counted many times. The CDR3 sequence is CASSVPTGVRVDTQYF. The CDR3 DNA reads as TGCGCCAGCAGCGTACCGACAGGGGTGAGGGTGGATACGCAGTATTTT. The genes are TRBV5-1 and TRBJ2-3; the match to TRBD1 covers 8 bases. Germline V CDR1 and CDR2: SGHRS, YFSETQ. The CDR3 totals 16 residues. V shed 4 bases and J 6 bases; nucleotides not matched to a gene: 13.

Ten or more counts support this clonotype. The chain is built from TRBV6-5 and TRBJ2-7, with TRBD1 as a possible D gene (6 bases). The germline V and J ends were trimmed by 0 bases and 5 bases, with 14 bases remaining between them. CDR1 and CDR2 from the germline V gene are MNHEY and SVGAGI. There are 15 residues in the CDR3. CDR3 in DNA: TGTGCCAGCAGTTACTCGAACTTACCAGGGGACGAGCAGTACTTC. This gives the protein CASSYSNLPGDEQYF.

The CDR3 loop is CASSHRDAPWTQYF. Written as DNA, the CDR3 is TGTGCCAGTAGCCATCGGGACGCGCCTTGGACCCAGTACTTC. This chain connects TRBV19 to TRBJ2-5, with D perhaps matching TRBD1 or TRBD2 (5 bases each). Germline assignment: CDR1 LNHDA and CDR2 SQIVND (reference sequence). The CDR3 has 14 amino acids. Trimming took off 6 bases at V and 7 bases at J, with 18 bases between the two ends.

This clonotype was seen ten or more times. This chain connects TRBV20-1 to TRBJ1-1; D is unresolved. V was cut by 1 base and J by 0 bases, with 6 bases left in between. Germline loops: CDR1 DFQATT, CDR2 SNEGSKA (reference sequence). This CDR3 spans 13 amino acids. The DNA of the CDR3 is TGCAGTGCTAGAGGGGCCGTGAACACTGAAGCTTTCTTT. Translated: CSARGAVNTEAFF.

This clonotype was found many times. CDR3 sequence: CSAAPELKLSYNEQFF. In DNA form, the CDR3 reads TGCAGTGCCGCTCCGGAACTCAAACTTTCCTACAATGAGCAGTTCTTC. The V call is TRBV20-1, the J call TRBJ2-1, with D unclear. CDR3 length: 16 residues. Germline loops: CDR1 DFQATT, CDR2 SNEGSKA (reference sequence). V gave up 6 bases and J gave up 1 base, with 19 bases separating them.

As to this clonotype: This sequence may be a read error, since a much larger clone differs from it by one base. The J gene is TRBJ2-5, the V gene TRBV9, with 7 bases identical to TRBD1. The germline V gene has CDR1 SGDLS and CDR2 YYNGEE. The CDR3 sequence is 14 residues long. V trimming: 0 bases; J trimming: 7 bases; junction bases outside the gene matches: 6. This CDR3 reads CASSVGEYRGTQYF. As DNA, the CDR3 is TGTGCCAGCAGCGTAGGGGAGTACAGGGGGACCCAGTACTTC.

This clonotype occurred many times. The chain combines TRBV6-4 with TRBJ1-5; a weak D match, TRBD1 (6 bases). This CDR3 is 16 amino acids long. CDR1 and CDR2 from the germline V gene are MRHNA and SNTAGT. Trimming pared 3 bases from V and 1 base from J, leaving 13 bases between. CDR3 DNA sequence: TGTGCCAGCAGTGAGGGGGGGCGGGGGAGCAATCAGCCCCAGCATTTT. This encodes CASSEGGRGSNQPQHF.